The next 21 T cell receptor beta chains were all read from a single sample in a study of blood T cell repertoires in COVID-19. Method: immunoSEQ multiplex PCR; TCRdb's copy keeps in-frame clones and lacks some. In the table there are fewer than 450,000 clones, roughly 84% of which are singletons. Sequences were obtained from PBMCs or T cells enriched from blood (not recorded which). The receptors were sampled from a woman aged 25-40 years who had recovered from COVID-19.

This clone was picked up a small number of times. The chain employs TRBV4-1 and TRBJ2-1, with D hard to call. Trimming left V 4 bases short and J 8 bases short, with 9 bases between. The germline CDR1 and CDR2 sequences are MGHRA and YSYEKL. The CDR3 contains 12 residues. The CDR3 DNA reads TGCGCCAGCAGCCCTGACTTGGATGAGCAGTTCTTC. Protein product: CASSPDLDEQFF.

This clone has just one count. The rearrangement joins TRBV11-3 to TRBJ2-1, with TRBD1 matching 7 bases. The CDR3 has 15 amino acids. V trimming: 5 bases; J trimming: 0 bases; junction bases outside the gene matches: 4. Germline loops: CDR1 SGHNT, CDR2 YENEEA. The CDR3 DNA reads as TGTGCCAGCAGCGACAGGACAGGCTCCTACAATGAGCAGTTCTTC. Translating it yields CASSDRTGSYNEQFF.

This sequence joins TRBV27 and TRBJ2-1, with 9 bases aligning to TRBD2. The CDR3 sequence is 17 residues long. V lost 4 bases, J lost 9 bases, and 16 bases stayed unmatched. Germline CDR1 is MNHEY and CDR2 is SMNVEV (reference sequence). CDR3 bases: TGTGCCAGCAGTTACCCCTCGGGGCGGGGGGGCCGGGCTGAGCAGTTCTTC. This codes for CASSYPSGRGGRAEQFF.

The chain is built from TRBV2 and TRBJ1-6, with D possibly matching TRBD1 (5 bases). CDR1 and CDR2 from the germline V gene are SNHLY and FYNNEI. The CDR3 runs to 15 residues. Trimming removed 2 bases from V and 10 bases from J, with 15 bases in between. Here the CDR3 DNA reads TGTGCCAGCAGTGAATCGGCAGGGAATGTCTCACCCCTCCACTTT. This encodes CASSESAGNVSPLHF.

To note about this clone: At the DNA level, this CDR3 is encoded by other sequences in the same sample as well. V usage is TRBV5-1 and J usage is TRBJ1-2, with 10 bases fitting TRBD1. The CDR3 has 13 amino acids. In germline, CDR1 is SGHRS, CDR2 YFSETQ. V lost 2 bases to trimming and J lost 6 bases; unmatched junction nucleotides: 1. This CDR3 is CASSLGQGDGYTF. In DNA form, the CDR3 reads TGCGCCAGCAGCTTAGGACAGGGGGATGGCTACACCTTC.

The CDR3 DNA sequence: TGTGCCAGCAGCCCGACAGGAGTCACTAATGAAAAACTGTTTTTT. It translates to CASSPTGVTNEKLFF. The chain links TRBV11-2 to TRBJ1-4, with TRBD1 as a possible D gene (6 bases). Germline values: CDR1 SGHAT, CDR2 FQNNGV. CDR3 length: 15 residues. V dropped 5 bases and J dropped 2 bases, with 12 bases sitting between them.

This clone was picked up one time. This rearrangement joins TRBV7-2 to TRBJ1-1; D uncertain. The V end lost 5 bases, the J end lost 2 bases, and 9 bases lay between the germline ends. The germline V gene has CDR1 SGHTA and CDR2 FQGNSA. This CDR3 is 13 amino acids long. The CDR3 DNA is TGTGCCAGCAGCCAGCGAGGTAACACTGAAGCTTTCTTT. Translating it yields CASSQRGNTEAFF.

This clone came up a few times. The CDR3 reads CASSLDTGGTEAFF. The CDR3, as DNA: TGTGCCAGCAGCTTAGATACAGGGGGCACTGAAGCTTTCTTT. The chain joins TRBV11-2 to TRBJ1-1; 8 bases fit TRBD1. CDR3 length: 14 amino acids. J lost 4 bases, V lost 0 bases, and 1 base had no gene match. In germline, CDR1 is SGHAT, CDR2 FQNNGV. The whole variable domain, filled in from reference TRBV11-2 and TRBJ1-1, reads EAGVAQSPRYKIIEKRQSVAFWCNPISGHATLYWYQQILGQGPKLLIQFQNNGVVDDSQLPKDRFSAERLKGVDSTLKIQPAKLEDSAVYLCASSLDTGGTEAFFGQGTRLTVV.

The J gene is TRBJ2-7, the V gene TRBV12-3 or TRBV12-4; D uncertain. Trimming took 6 bases from V and 2 from J, leaving 8 bases between them. The CDR3 has 12 amino acids. Here the CDR3 reads CASRSQTYEQYF. The CDR3 DNA sequence: TGTGCCAGCAGGTCGCAGACCTACGAGCAGTACTTC.

V usage is TRBV28 and J usage is TRBJ2-1; D unresolved. CDR1 is MDHEN and CDR2 is SYDVKM in the germline V gene. The CDR3 runs 15 residues. Trimming shortened V by 3 bases and J by 3 bases, and 12 bases separated the two germline ends. Written as DNA, the CDR3 is TGTGCCAGCAGTTTGGCCCATCATCTCTACAATGAGCAGTTCTTC. Protein sequence: CASSLAHHLYNEQFF.

The rearrangement links TRBV23-1 to TRBJ1-1; no reliable D call. TRBV23-1 is given ORF status, its function remaining uncertain. The CDR3 is made up of 15 amino acids. The V gene lost 3 bases and the J gene lost 0 bases, with 11 bases spanning the gap. The CDR3: CASSHSPHLNTEAFF. In DNA, the CDR3 is TGCGCCAGCAGTCACTCCCCACACCTGAACACTGAAGCTTTCTTT.

The rearrangement joins TRBV5-1 to TRBJ2-3, with D maybe TRBD2 (5 bases). This CDR3 contains 14 residues. The germline V gene encodes CDR1 SGHRS and CDR2 YFSETQ. Deletions cut 3 bases from V and 2 bases from J, with 10 bases between. The CDR3 loop reads CASSSPGFTDTQYF. The CDR3 DNA reads TGCGCCAGCAGCTCCCCGGGATTCACAGATACGCAGTATTTT. Together with reference TRBV5-1 and TRBJ2-3, the CDR3 gives the full variable domain: KAGVTQTPRYLIKTRGQQVTLSCSPISGHRSVSWYQQTPGQGLQFLFEYFSETQRNKGNFPGRFSGRQFSNSRSEMNVSTLELGDSALYLCASSSPGFTDTQYFGPGTRLTVL.

V is TRBV19 and J is TRBJ2-1; D is perhaps TRBD1 (5 bases). This CDR3 contains 15 residues. With 3 bases removed from V and 1 base from J, the gap between germline ends came to 10 bases. Germline CDR1 LNHDA, CDR2 SQIVND (reference sequence). As DNA, the CDR3 is TGTGCCAGTAGTATGATGACAGCATCCTACAATGAGCAGTTCTTC. This sequence encodes CASSMMTASYNEQFF. The entire variable domain, with the rest obtained from reference TRBV19 and TRBJ2-1, is as follows: DGGITQSPKYLFRKEGQNVTLSCEQNLNHDAMYWYRQDPGQGLRLIYYSQIVNDFQKGDIAEGYSVSREKKESFPLTVTSAQKNPTAFYLCASSMMTASYNEQFFGPGTRLTVL.

The rearrangement joins TRBV19 to TRBJ2-2; TRBD1 might be the D (5 bases). This CDR3 has 14 amino acids. From germline, CDR1 is LNHDA and CDR2 SQIVND (reference sequence). V lost 2 bases to trimming and J lost 5 bases, with 9 bases between them. CDR3 region: CASSIQGWTGELFF. As DNA, the CDR3 is TGTGCCAGTAGTATACAGGGATGGACCGGGGAGCTGTTTTTT.

This rearrangement joins TRBV29-1 to TRBJ2-7, with 12 nucleotides matching TRBD2. Germline V gene lookup returns CDR1 SQVTM and CDR2 ANQGSEA. Unmatched junction bases numbered 8, after V lost 5 bases and J lost 3 bases. The CDR3 length is 15 residues. Here the CDR3 reads CSVLTTTSGGYEQYF. CDR3 sequence (DNA): TGCAGCGTTCTCACCACGACTAGCGGGGGCTACGAGCAGTACTTC.

The chain joins TRBV9 to TRBJ2-1, with 11 bases fitting TRBD2. V lost 4 bases and J lost 8; bases outside the gene matches: 5. The CDR3 runs 14 residues. The germline CDR1 and CDR2 sequences are SGDLS and YYNGEE. CDR3: CASSKRTSGHEQFF. For the CDR3, the DNA is TGTGCCAGCAGCAAACGGACTAGCGGGCATGAGCAGTTCTTC. The variable domain in full, completed from reference TRBV9 and TRBJ2-1, reads DSGVTQTPKHLITATGQRVTLRCSPRSGDLSVYWYQQSLDQGLQFLIQYYNGEERAKGNILERFSAQQFPDLHSELNLSSLELGDSALYFCASSKRTSGHEQFFGPGTRLTVL.

The table lists this clone with a count of one. The chain links TRBV6-6 to TRBJ1-3; 9 bases fit TRBD1. The V gene end was trimmed by 0 bases and the J gene end by 9 bases; junction bases not matched to a gene: 9. The CDR3 covers 16 residues. Germline assignment: CDR1 MNHNY and CDR2 SVGAGI (reference sequence). Written as DNA, the CDR3 is TGTGCCAGCAGTTACTCGGGGTCCGGACAGGGGTTCACCATATATTTT. It codes for CASSYSGSGQGFTIYF.

This clone has a handful of counts. This chain links TRBV6-5 with TRBJ2-1, with TRBD1 matching over 7 bases. There are 13 residues in the CDR3. The germline V gene has CDR1 MNHEY and CDR2 SVGAGI. The trim removed 7 bases at V and 7 bases at J, leaving 7 bases unmatched. The CDR3 sequence: CASTAGGKNEQFF. The CDR3 nucleotides are TGTGCCAGCACGGCAGGGGGAAAGAATGAGCAGTTCTTC.

This chain uses TRBV19 with TRBJ1-3; the match to TRBD1 covers 7 bases. The germline CDR1 and CDR2 sequences are LNHDA and SQIVND (reference sequence). The CDR3 has 16 amino acids. The J segment lost 0 bases and the V segment lost 5 bases, leaving 7 bases of the junction unmatched. The CDR3 is CASSAGTANSGNTIYF. CDR3 coding DNA: TGTGCCAGTAGTGCCGGGACAGCGAACTCTGGAAACACCATATATTTT.

Turning to this clone: Other DNA sequences in the same sample also yield this CDR3. The V gene is TRBV5-1, the J gene TRBJ1-3; no firm D call. Trimming left V 4 bases short and J 0 bases short, with 8 bases between. This CDR3 is built from 14 residues. Germline V gives CDR1 SGHRS, CDR2 YFSETQ. CDR3 in DNA: TGCGCCAGCAGCCCAGGCGACTCTGGAAACACCATATATTTT. Translation gives CASSPGDSGNTIYF. Based on the CDR3 plus reference TRBV5-1 and TRBJ1-3, the full variable domain is KAGVTQTPRYLIKTRGQQVTLSCSPISGHRSVSWYQQTPGQGLQFLFEYFSETQRNKGNFPGRFSGRQFSNSRSEMNVSTLELGDSALYLCASSPGDSGNTIYFGEGSWLTVV.

The chain has TRBV10-1 and TRBJ2-1; 7 bases fit TRBD1. This CDR3 comprises 14 residues. Germline CDR1 reads WNHNN; CDR2 reads SYGVQD (reference sequence). V gave up 2 bases and J gave up 9 bases; unmatched junction bases: 7. DNA for the CDR3: TGCGCCAGCAGTGAGAAAGGGACAGCTACTGAGCAGTTCTTC. This encodes CASSEKGTATEQFF.